Each of the 17 T cell receptor beta chains below was sequenced from the same sample in a study of molecular identifiers for immune sequencing clone quantification. Each CDR3 protein is one row after TCRdb ran MiXCR on the PCR reads. The sample contains hundreds of thousands of distinct CDR3 sequences, about 25% of which appear only once. Input material: naive CD8+ T cells from blood, with Jurkat cell RNA spiked in. Subset meaning: FACS-sorted CD8+CD4-CCR7+CD45RA+ naive T cells. Receptor source: a human donor in good health. Some libraries in this study had Jurkat cell RNA spiked in.

V is TRBV2 and J is TRBJ2-2, with D uncertain. Deletions cut 4 bases from V and 2 bases from J, with 11 bases between. Germline V lookup: CDR1 SNHLY, CDR2 FYNNEI. This CDR3 region has 15 residues. The CDR3 loop is CASSAMYRNTGELFF. For the CDR3, the DNA is TGTGCCAGCAGTGCTATGTACAGAAACACCGGGGAGCTGTTTTTT.

This clonotype was counted many times. The V call is TRBV7-9, the J call TRBJ1-1; 7 bases agree with TRBD1. This CDR3 has 15 amino acids. Germline values: CDR1 SEHNR, CDR2 FQNEAQ (reference sequence). J gave up 1 base and V 2 bases, and 4 bases lay outside the gene matches. The CDR3 sequence is CASSLLQGPNTEAFF. CDR3 in DNA: TGTGCCAGCAGCTTATTACAGGGGCCGAACACTGAAGCTTTCTTT.

This clonotype has only a few counts. The chain employs TRBV7-9 and TRBJ1-4; 10 nucleotides agree with TRBD1. The germline V gene has CDR1 SEHNR and CDR2 FQNEAQ (reference sequence). The V gene end was trimmed by 3 bases and the J gene end by 2 bases; junction bases not matched to a gene: 6. CDR3 length: 17 amino acids. CDR3 sequence reads: CASSFSRDRGTNEKLFF. In DNA, the CDR3 is TGTGCCAGCAGCTTCTCCCGGGACAGGGGTACTAATGAAAAACTGTTTTTT.

This clonotype was recorded many times. The V call is TRBV6-5, the J call TRBJ1-1, with no clear D. The germline CDR1 and CDR2 sequences are MNHEY and SVGAGI. There are 14 residues in the CDR3. V lost 0 bases to trimming and J lost 3 bases, with 8 bases between them. The CDR3 nucleotides read TGTGCCAGCAGTTACTCGTACGGTGACACTGAAGCTTTCTTT. As protein: CASSYSYGDTEAFF.

This clonotype was recorded a few times. This rearrangement joins TRBV28 to TRBJ1-1; D not resolved. The ends were cut back, 7 bases at V and 0 bases at J, with 15 bases in the middle. The germline gives CDR1 MDHEN, CDR2 SYDVKM. The CDR3 is made up of 15 amino acids. CDR3 in DNA: TGTGCCAGCAATTCTCTCAGTCGGATGAACACTGAAGCTTTCTTT. The encoded protein is CASNSLSRMNTEAFF.

The V and J genes are TRBV20-1 and TRBJ1-4, with 9 bases matching TRBD1. The germline V gene has CDR1 DFQATT and CDR2 SNEGSKA (reference sequence). J gave up 2 bases and V 0 bases, and 4 bases lay outside the gene matches. The CDR3 has 16 amino acids. CDR3 nucleotide sequence: TGCAGTGCTAGAGATTGGGACAGGGCGACTAATGAAAAACTGTTTTTT. This gives the protein CSARDWDRATNEKLFF.

V usage is TRBV7-9 and J usage is TRBJ2-7, with a possible D match to TRBD2 (6 bases). Germline CDR1 and CDR2: SEHNR and FQNEAQ (reference sequence). The CDR3 runs to 11 residues. Trimming removed 4 bases at V and 12 bases at J, with 13 bases between. The CDR3 DNA sequence: TGTGCCAGCAGCTCCAGGGACTCGTTGTACTTC. It translates to CASSSRDSLYF.

The chain has TRBV5-4 and TRBJ2-1, with D unresolved. CDR3 length: 12 amino acids. Germline V gene lookup returns CDR1 SGHNT and CDR2 YYREEE (reference sequence). V gave up 0 bases and J gave up 8 bases, with 6 bases separating them. CDR3 protein: CASSLVTDEQFF. The CDR3 DNA follows: TGTGCCAGCAGCTTGGTTACCGATGAGCAGTTCTTC.

This clonotype was counted only a few times. V gene TRBV20-1 combines with J gene TRBJ1-1; no clear D gene. Trimming pared 7 bases from V and 4 bases from J, leaving 10 bases between. This CDR3 comprises 11 residues. Germline CDR1 DFQATT, CDR2 SNEGSKA (reference sequence). CDR3 bases: TGCAGTGTCACAGTGGGCACTGAAGCTTTCTTT. Protein: CSVTVGTEAFF.

The table lists this clonotype with a count of one. This may be a read error: a much more frequent sequence differs by one nucleotide. V usage is TRBV12-3 or TRBV12-4 and J usage is TRBJ1-5, with 10 positions matching TRBD1. CDR3 size: 15 residues. CDR3 loop: CASSSWTGGYQPPHF. The DNA of the CDR3 is TGTGCCAGCAGTTCCTGGACAGGGGGATATCAGCCCCCGCATTTT.

This clonotype was observed a single time. This may be a read error, as it is one base from a much larger clone. This chain links TRBV4-1 with TRBJ1-1; D is unclear. V shed 4 bases and J shed 1 base, with 19 bases lying between them. The CDR3 totals 17 residues. The V gene's germline CDR1 is MGHRA and CDR2 YSYEKL. The CDR3 bases are TGCGCCAGCAGCCGTCTATTGTCTGGGGAGTCGAACACTGAAGCTTTCTTT. Protein sequence: CASSRLLSGESNTEAFF.

The chain combines TRBV10-3 with TRBJ2-7; D gene unclear. The CDR3 runs to 14 residues. V gave up 3 bases and J gave up 3 bases, with 12 bases separating them. Germline V lookup: CDR1 ENHRY, CDR2 SYGVKD. DNA of the CDR3: TGTGCCATCAGTGACTTAAGCATCCTCTACGAGCAGTACTTC. Translating it yields CAISDLSILYEQYF.

This clonotype occurred a few times. This chain links TRBV6-2 or TRBV6-3 with TRBJ2-1; the D gene could be TRBD1 or TRBD2 (5 bases each). V was cut by 0 bases and J by 4 bases, with 13 bases left in between. The germline V gene has CDR1 MNHEY and CDR2 SVGEGT. This CDR3 comprises 16 residues. In DNA form, the CDR3 reads TGTGCCAGCAGTTACTCGACGGGGCTAGGATACAATGAGCAGTTCTTC. Protein product: CASSYSTGLGYNEQFF.

Only a few counts were recorded for this clonotype. V gene TRBV24-1 combines with J gene TRBJ2-7; D perhaps matches TRBD1 (6 bases). Trimming took 4 bases from V and 3 from J, leaving 12 bases between them. The CDR3 sequence is 14 residues long. The germline CDR1 and CDR2 sequences are KGHDR and SFDVKD. The CDR3 reads CATSEGRGHYEQYF. The CDR3 region has the DNA TGTGCCACCAGTGAAGGTCGGGGACACTACGAGCAGTACTTC.

As to this clonotype: A much larger clone lies one base from this, so it may be a read error. The chain recombines TRBV18 with TRBJ1-1; a possible D gene is TRBD1 (5 bases). CDR3 length: 18 residues. Germline V gives CDR1 KGHSH, CDR2 LQKENI. The CDR3 DNA sequence: TGTGCCAGCCCACCCGAGGTACCAGGGCAATTTCGGTACACTGAAGCTTTCTTT. This translates into CASPPEVPGQFRYTEAFF. Full variable domain (outside the CDR3, taken from reference TRBV18 and TRBJ1-1): NAGVMQNPRHLVRRRGQEARLRCSPMKGHSHVYWYRQLPEEGLKFMVYLQKENIIDESGMPKERFSAEFPKEGPSILRIQQVVRGDSAAYFCASPPEVPGQFRYTEAFFGQGTRLTVV.

J is TRBJ1-4 and V is TRBV27; D is uncertain. CDR3 length equals 14 residues. V gave up 6 bases and J gave up 7 bases, with 15 bases separating them. Germline V gene lookup returns CDR1 MNHEY and CDR2 SMNVEV (reference sequence). In nucleotides, the CDR3 is TGTGCCAGCAGCTCCGACCGGGGAGGTGAAAAACTGTTTTTT. This translates into CASSSDRGGEKLFF.

This clonotype was seen a few times. V usage is TRBV29-1 and J usage is TRBJ2-5, with 12 bases fitting TRBD2. In germline, CDR1 is SQVTM, CDR2 ANQGSEA. After removal of 0 bases from V and 1 base from J, the junction contained 15 bases not matched to a gene. This CDR3 contains 20 residues. The CDR3 bases are TGCAGCGTTGAAGATATAGGGCGGGGACTAGCGGGCACCTCCCAAGAGACCCAGTACTTC. Amino acid sequence: CSVEDIGRGLAGTSQETQYF.